What follows are 28 T cell receptor beta chains derived from one specimen sequenced in a study of graft-versus-host responses after intestinal transplantation (dated by TCRdb to the early 2020s). Library generation was performed with the immunoSEQ multiplex PCR assay. TCRdb limited this immuneACCESS table to in-frame rearrangements with V and J called. A share of clones is missing; checked studies link under half to unresolved V genes, and the rest is unexplained. The sample profile shows over 100,000 clones; around 94% of them were found once. The ten largest clonotypes hold under 0.3% of the sample. Per the publication, the time point label means: cells obtained before transplantation from donor or recipient. Antigens for these TCRs are unknown. The material was unstimulated CD4+ T cells sorted from spleen or lymph node cells, obtained before transplant. Receptors originate from a human donor who was the organ donor for an intestinal transplant.

The J gene is TRBJ1-4, the V gene TRBV5-1, with a possible D match to TRBD1 (5 bases). Looked up from germline, CDR1 is SGHRS and CDR2 is YFSETQ. This CDR3 is built from 15 residues. The V end lost 3 bases, the J end lost 7 bases, and 16 bases lay between the germline ends. CDR3 coding DNA: TGCGCCAGCAGCTCCTGGGGGAGCGCAGGTGAAAAACTGTTTTTT. Its protein is CASSSWGSAGEKLFF.

About this clone itself: Other DNA sequences within the sample encode an identical CDR3. The chain recombines TRBV6-5 with TRBJ2-7, with 11 bases fitting TRBD2. The CDR3 is 14 residues long. Per germline, CDR1 MNHEY and CDR2 SVGAGI. With 6 bases clipped from V and 2 bases from J, the junction kept 3 bases outside the gene matches. The CDR3 DNA is TGTGCCAGCAGCCGACTAGCGGGACCCTACGAGCAGTACTTC. This encodes CASSRLAGPYEQYF.

This clone occurred once. The chain uses TRBV19 and TRBJ2-3; 8 nucleotides line up with TRBD1. The CDR3 covers 14 residues. The V segment lost 3 bases and the J segment 2 bases; nucleotides outside the gene matches: 1. In germline, CDR1 is LNHDA, CDR2 SQIVND (reference sequence). CDR3 in amino acids: CASSMDRATDTQYF. CDR3 nucleotides: TGTGCCAGTAGTATGGACAGGGCCACAGATACGCAGTATTTT.

This rearrangement joins TRBV7-3 to TRBJ2-5; TRBD2 aligns across 8 bases. Germline trimming cut 0 bases from V and 7 bases from J; bases unmatched to any gene: 4. Per the germline V gene, CDR1 is SGHTA and CDR2 is FQGTGA. The CDR3 runs to 14 residues. The CDR3 bases are TGTGCCAGCAGCTTAACCGGGAGGGATTCGACCCAGTACTTC. This gives the protein CASSLTGRDSTQYF. Full variable domain (outside the CDR3, taken from reference TRBV7-3 and TRBJ2-5): GAGVSQTPSNKVTEKGKYVELRCDPISGHTALYWYRQSLGQGPEFLIYFQGTGAADDSGLPNDRFFAVRPEGSVSTLKIQRTERGDSAVYLCASSLTGRDSTQYFGPGTRLLVL.

V and J are TRBV7-2 and TRBJ1-2; no clear D. V shed 4 bases and J shed 2 bases, with 11 bases lying between them. CDR1 and CDR2 from the germline V gene are SGHTA and FQGNSA. This CDR3 is 14 amino acids long. CDR3 DNA sequence: TGTGCCAGCAGCTCCCTGGCAGCCAACTATGGCTACACCTTC. Residues: CASSSLAANYGYTF.

The V and J genes are TRBV5-1 and TRBJ2-7, with 8 bases that match TRBD2. Trimming took 5 bases from V and 2 from J; bases not matched to a gene: 15. Germline CDR1 SGHRS, CDR2 YFSETQ. The CDR3 runs to 17 residues. The CDR3 region has the DNA TGCGCCAGCAGTGAGTCGGGGGGGTTCCCCTTTACCTACGAGCAGTACTTC. Its protein is CASSESGGFPFTYEQYF.

This chain links TRBV10-2 with TRBJ2-2; no clear D. CDR1 is WSHSY and CDR2 is SAAADI in the germline V gene. V was clipped by 4 bases and J by 7 bases, with 13 bases between them. This CDR3 region has 14 residues. For the CDR3, the DNA is TGCGCCAGCAGTGGAGGTCTAGAGGTCGGGGAGCTGTTTTTT. Encoded protein: CASSGGLEVGELFF.

J is TRBJ2-1 and V is TRBV7-3, with 10 bases lining up with TRBD2. Per the germline V gene, CDR1 is SGHTA and CDR2 is FQGTGA. This CDR3 spans 15 amino acids. The junction had 4 bases not matched to a gene; V was cut back by 4 bases and J by 4 bases. The CDR3: CASSSSGRSYNEQFF. The CDR3 DNA follows: TGTGCCAGCAGCTCTAGCGGGAGATCGTACAATGAGCAGTTCTTC.

CDR3 in amino acids: CASSRTGARYQPQHF. CDR3 bases: TGTGCCAGCAGTAGGACAGGGGCGAGGTATCAGCCCCAGCATTTT. This sequence joins TRBV9 and TRBJ1-5, with 9 bases that match TRBD1. Unmatched junction bases numbered 8, after V lost 5 bases and J lost 5 bases. The CDR3 has 15 amino acids. From germline, CDR1 is SGDLS and CDR2 YYNGEE.

The V call is TRBV7-9, the J call TRBJ1-1, with D perhaps matching TRBD1 (5 bases). CDR1 is SEHNR and CDR2 is FQNEAQ in the germline V gene (reference sequence). V was shortened by 5 bases and J by 1 base, with 8 bases between the two germline ends. The CDR3 runs to 13 residues. This CDR3 reads CASSTTANTEAFF. CDR3 sequence (DNA): TGTGCCAGCAGCACGACAGCGAACACTGAAGCTTTCTTT.

V is TRBV29-1 and J is TRBJ2-1; D is ambiguous. Per the germline V gene, CDR1 is SQVTM and CDR2 is ANQGSEA. There are 11 residues in the CDR3. Trimming pared 4 bases from V and 8 bases from J, leaving 9 bases between. The CDR3 DNA follows: TGCAGCGTTGTGTTCGGTCATGAGCAGTTCTTC. This codes for CSVVFGHEQFF.

This clone is a singleton in its sample. The CDR3 DNA sequence: TGTGCCAGCAGACCACAGGGGGCAGGAGAAAAACTGTTTTTT. Residues: CASRPQGAGEKLFF. The rearrangement joins TRBV7-9 to TRBJ1-4, with 9 bases that match TRBD1. The V gene end was trimmed by 6 bases and the J gene end by 8 bases; junction bases not matched to a gene: 7. Germline V gene lookup returns CDR1 SEHNR and CDR2 FQNEAQ (reference sequence). The CDR3 is made up of 14 amino acids.

J is TRBJ1-3 and V is TRBV5-5, with 9 positions matching TRBD1. Trimming at V came to 0 bases and at J to 7 bases, leaving 2 bases not matched to a gene. The CDR3 totals 14 residues. Germline lookup yields CDR1 SGHKS and CDR2 YYEKEE (reference sequence). CDR3 sequence reads: CASSLDRGRNTIYF. The CDR3, as DNA: TGTGCCAGCAGCTTGGACAGGGGGCGGAACACCATATATTTT.

The count of this clone is one. This chain joins TRBV7-3 and TRBJ2-1; 8 nucleotides agree with TRBD2. Germline V gives CDR1 SGHTA, CDR2 FQGTGA. The CDR3 runs 15 residues. Trimming removed 2 bases from V and 5 bases from J; junction bases left unmatched: 5. CDR3 sequence reads: CASSLGPGLDNEQFF. The CDR3 region has the DNA TGTGCCAGCAGCTTAGGTCCGGGACTAGACAATGAGCAGTTCTTC. Filled out from reference TRBV7-3 and TRBJ2-1, the complete variable domain reads GAGVSQTPSNKVTEKGKYVELRCDPISGHTALYWYRQSLGQGPEFLIYFQGTGAADDSGLPNDRFFAVRPEGSVSTLKIQRTERGDSAVYLCASSLGPGLDNEQFFGPGTRLTVL.

This chain connects TRBV6-5 to TRBJ1-5; D is unresolved. Germline V gives CDR1 MNHEY, CDR2 SVGAGI. V lost 0 bases and J 3 bases, leaving 6 bases between the germline ends. This CDR3 has 14 residues. CDR3 in amino acids: CASSYSGHNQPQHF. Here the CDR3 DNA reads TGTGCCAGCAGTTACTCAGGGCACAATCAGCCCCAGCATTTT.

The chain has TRBV7-9 and TRBJ2-5, with D perhaps being TRBD1 or TRBD2 (9 bases each). CDR1 is SEHNR, CDR2 FQNEAQ, per germline (reference sequence). The CDR3 sequence is 17 residues long. Trimming stripped 4 bases from V and 3 bases from J, with 21 bases between. CDR3 residues: CASSYGTGTSTKETQYF. CDR3 nucleotide sequence: TGTGCCAGCAGCTACGGGACAGGGACTAGCACCAAAGAGACCCAGTACTTC.

This sequence joins TRBV30 and TRBJ1-4; perhaps TRBD1 as D (5 bases). The CDR3 sequence is 13 residues long. The V end lost 5 bases, the J end lost 7 bases, and 14 bases lay between the germline ends. From germline, CDR1 is GTSNPN and CDR2 SVGIG (reference sequence). The CDR3 DNA reads as TGTGCCTGGGAAGGGGTCGGACGTGAAAAACTGTTTTTT. Its protein is CAWEGVGREKLFF.

This sequence joins TRBV29-1 and TRBJ2-7, with D unresolved. Germline-derived CDR1 and CDR2 are SQVTM and ANQGSEA. The CDR3 extends over 12 amino acids. Trimming shortened V by 3 bases and J by 1 base, and 7 bases separated the two germline ends. The CDR3 is CSVESVSYEQYF. The CDR3 coding sequence is TGCAGCGTTGAGAGTGTTTCCTACGAGCAGTACTTC.

This chain joins TRBV10-3 and TRBJ2-1; unclear D gene. This CDR3 has 12 residues. V was shortened by 2 bases and J by 2 bases, with 1 base between the two germline ends. Germline V lookup: CDR1 ENHRY, CDR2 SYGVKD. In DNA, the CDR3 is TGTGCCATCAGTGAGACCTACAATGAGCAGTTCTTC. Translated: CAISETYNEQFF.

DNA for the CDR3: TGTGCCTGGAGTGTAGGGGAGGACCAGTACTTC. Translated: CAWSVGEDQYF. The genes are TRBV30 and TRBJ2-5, with a possible D match to TRBD2 (6 bases). The CDR3 is made up of 11 amino acids. Germline-derived CDR1 and CDR2 are GTSNPN and SVGIG (reference sequence). The V end was cut by 0 bases, the J end by 10 bases, with 9 bases between. The full variable domain, with the rest looked up from reference TRBV30 and TRBJ2-5, is SQTIHQWPATLVQPVGSPLSLECTVEGTSNPNLYWYRQAAGRGLQLLFYSVGIGQISSEVPQNLSASRPQDRQFILSSKKLLLSDSGFYLCAWSVGEDQYFGPGTRLLVL.

This rearrangement joins TRBV28 to TRBJ2-3, with 7 bases lining up with TRBD1. The CDR3 has 15 amino acids. V was pared by 5 bases and J by 4 bases, with 9 bases of the junction left unmatched. Germline V gene sequence: CDR1 MDHEN, CDR2 SYDVKM. The CDR3 loop is CASSPPGGGADTQYF. The CDR3 nucleotides are TGTGCCAGCAGTCCTCCAGGGGGTGGTGCAGATACGCAGTATTTT.

The gene calls are TRBV10-3 and TRBJ2-2; TRBD2 matches at 12 bases. V lost 6 bases to trimming and J lost 7 bases; unmatched junction nucleotides: 12. Germline values: CDR1 ENHRY, CDR2 SYGVKD. The CDR3 runs to 17 residues. The CDR3: CAIRRRLAGDTVGELFF. Here the CDR3 DNA reads TGTGCCATCAGAAGGAGACTAGCGGGAGATACGGTCGGGGAGCTGTTTTTT.

A few counts support this clone. This chain connects TRBV6-1 to TRBJ2-5; D may be TRBD2 (7 bases). CDR1 is MNHNS and CDR2 is SASEGT in the germline V gene. The V end lost 6 bases, the J end lost 5 bases, and 13 bases lay between the germline ends. The CDR3 totals 13 residues. The CDR3 protein is CASRRGGGETQYF. The CDR3 DNA reads as TGTGCCAGCAGGAGGGGAGGGGGGGAGACCCAGTACTTC.

The chain carries TRBV25-1 and TRBJ2-7, with 9 nucleotides matching TRBD1. CDR1 is MGHDK and CDR2 is SYGVNS in the germline V gene. This CDR3 has 18 residues. V shed 0 bases, J shed 5 bases, and the junction held 14 bases outside the gene matches. This chain's CDR3 is CASSEYNSVYGTGNEQYF. The CDR3 DNA reads as TGTGCCAGCAGTGAATATAATAGTGTTTATGGGACAGGGAACGAGCAGTACTTC.

The chain joins TRBV9 to TRBJ2-2; D ambiguous. Germline CDR1 reads SGDLS; CDR2 reads YYNGEE. The germline V and J ends were trimmed by 0 bases and 7 bases, with 10 bases remaining between them. This CDR3 is built from 14 residues. The CDR3 protein is CASSVGYLGGELFF. DNA for the CDR3: TGTGCCAGCAGCGTAGGGTACCTGGGCGGGGAGCTGTTTTTT.

The genes are TRBV19 and TRBJ2-2; 11 positions agree with TRBD1. The CDR3 extends over 16 amino acids. V was clipped by 5 bases and J by 6 bases; unmatched bases: 8. Germline V gene data show CDR1 as LNHDA and CDR2 as SQIVND (reference sequence). CDR3 loop: CASSATGTGGAGELFF. For the CDR3, the DNA is TGTGCCAGTAGTGCCACCGGGACAGGGGGGGCCGGGGAGCTGTTTTTT.

The rearrangement joins TRBV9 to TRBJ2-3; D might be TRBD2 (6 bases). Trimming cost V 0 bases and J 2 bases, with 16 bases left between them. Germline V gene data show CDR1 as SGDLS and CDR2 as YYNGEE. This CDR3 is 17 amino acids long. The CDR3 sequence is CASSVGGYVAVTDTQYF. As DNA, the CDR3 is TGTGCCAGCAGCGTAGGAGGCTATGTAGCGGTCACAGATACGCAGTATTTT.

This chain uses TRBV5-5 with TRBJ2-5; possible D gene TRBD1, 5 bases. The CDR3 loop spans 14 amino acids. Trimming left V 0 bases short and J 5 bases short, with 11 bases between. Germline V gene lookup returns CDR1 SGHKS and CDR2 YYEKEE (reference sequence). CDR3 sequence: CASSLEGVGETQYF. CDR3 DNA: TGTGCCAGCAGCTTGGAAGGGGTGGGGGAGACCCAGTACTTC. Variable domain in full (rest from reference TRBV5-5 and TRBJ2-5): DAGVTQSPTHLIKTRGQQVTLRCSPISGHKSVSWYQQVLGQGPQFIFQYYEKEERGRGNFPDRFSARQFPNYSSELNVNALLLGDSALYLCASSLEGVGETQYFGPGTRLLVL.